The TCR beta chain under discussion was sequenced for a study of shared clonotypes between healthy human individuals (dated by TCRdb to 2020 to 2021). General notes on the study: Three men and a couple of women, aged 18 to 49 years, made up the cohort. For each donor, three plates each were used for CD4 naive and CD4 memory, two plates were used for CD8 naive, and one plate was used for CD8 memory. To estimate repertoire size and how much clonotypes are shared between individuals, the study performed deep sequencing of blood TCR repertoires from five healthy adults. Different laboratories and diverse techniques were used to prepare libraries and sequence TCR repertoires, to increase sequencing depth and limit assay-specific biases. Between about 0.9 and 10 billion PBMCs per donor were obtained by leukapheresis. Study-wide findings and limitations: Sampling was restricted to blood, and TCR repertoires in tissues likely differ from the TCR repertoires found in blood. Estimated clonotype richness was generally larger for naive than for memory subsets. Clonotypes shared by all four sorted-subset donors showed higher generation probabilities than non-shared clonotypes. Because the study included only a small number of donors, the genetic and exposure-history diversity represented was limited. Pairwise subsampling indicated that sequencing depth was expected to affect the degree of clonotype sharing among donors. Incomplete sequencing was indicated by rarefaction of sorted-subset datasets, despite the large sequencing depth. About 5% of naive CD4, roughly 3.5% of naive CD8, roughly 2.5% of memory CD4, and 0.4% of memory CD8 clonotypes were shared across several donors.

Concerning this clone: It has no known antigen specificity. The input lacks base qualities; no much larger clone sits a single base away. The sample holds other DNA sequences that translate to the same CDR3.

Using the deep immunoSEQ assay, TCR CDR3 regions were amplified from genomic DNA by multiplex PCR. Extracted genomic DNA from each cell subset was spread evenly across all wells of several immunoSEQ 96-well plates, with each plate serving as a replicate. For sorted subsets, around 200 ng genomic DNA, equal to tens of thousands of T cell genomes, was loaded into each replicate PCR. Purified libraries were quantified with a Qubit 3.0 fluorometer, sized on a Bioanalyzer 2100, and re-quantified with the KAPA Library Quantification kit. Each immunoSEQ 96-well plate was sequenced on its own single-read 150-cycle Illumina NextSeq 550 flow cell. Per the original workflow: Because the immunoSEQ output included only junctional sequences and no quality scores, the filtering could not be the same as the filtering used for full-length reads. To assign V/J genes and CDR3, sequences were annotated against IMGT germline references using PyIR, a Python wrapper for IgBLAST v1.9. Reads were removed for weak V/J assignments (E-value above 1e-6), missing CDR3, stop codons, out-of-frame junctions, or ambiguous translated residues. V3J clonotypes were defined by identical inferred V gene, J gene, and CDR3 amino acid sequence. To compute the percentage overlap between repertoires, the number of shared unique clonotypes was divided by the size of the smaller repertoire. Repertoire richness was assessed with RTK rarefaction, the Chao1 estimator, and Recon v2.1 estimates of unobserved clonotypes. For all TCRbeta clonotypes obtained by the gDNA method from a few donors, generation probabilities were computed with OLGA. As stored in TCRdb, this immuneACCESS dataset retains in-frame rearrangements with V and J assigned. A fraction of the clones does not appear; measured against another copy, unresolved V genes explain less than half of the discrepancy, and the remainder lacks a known reason. The DNA was the basis for D and trimming; V, J and clone size are from that table. For this sample there are a few million clones; nearly 97% appear just once. The ten biggest clones cover roughly 0.13% of the sample.

The donors were healthy, HIV-negative adults who had no recently reported acute infections or vaccinations. Every donor was a Caucasian adult residing in Nashville, Tennessee, USA. Magnetic negative selection was used to enrich CD4+ T cells, after which naive cells were positively selected on CD45RA and the negative fraction became the memory subset. Blood was collected by leukapheresis, and PBMCs were isolated by Ficoll-Histopaque density gradient centrifugation and then cryopreserved in liquid nitrogen vapor phase. Analytical flow cytometry was used to check the purity and quantity of each magnetically sorted T cell population. Genomic DNA was isolated from each sorted fraction and quantified by UV absorbance on a Nanodrop 2000c. Taken from the germline V gene, the CDR1 and CDR2 loops are KGHSH and LQKENI. There are 13 amino acids in the CDR3, from cysteine to phenylalanine inclusive. Just the 39-base CDR3 DNA is kept, in frame starting at base 1. V loses 4 bases, J loses 0 bases, and the germline ends lie 6 bases apart.

This clonotype was obtained from a man between 18 and 29 years old in good health. The rearrangement combines TRBV18 with TRBJ1-2; a confident D gene designation cannot be given. Sample: naive CD4+ T cells sorted from blood. The intended sense of this specimen's cell subset or site label: CD45RA+ positively selected. The CDR3 region: CASSQTANYGYTF. The DNA reads TGTGCCAGCTCACAAACAGCTAACTATGGCTACACCTTC.